Following are 19 T cell receptor beta chains from one sample sequenced in a study of blood T cells in healthy people across ages (dated by TCRdb to the mid-2010s). Library creation used 5' RACE. The sequencer listed for this sample is Illumina HiSeq 2500. A second 7 to 11 cycle PCR used a sample-barcoded 5' primer and a J-beta primer mix. TCRdb reworked the public reads: Q25 trimming with fastp, MiXCR clone assembly, productive beta chains retained. Entries are consolidated by CDR3 protein sequence, retaining the most common genes and DNA. This sample is represented by roughly 500,000 distinct CDR3 sequences; 27% of them were singletons. The ten largest clones take up approximately 17% of the sample. Sequencing was carried out using blood. The receptors were sampled from a woman in her seventies in good health.

In this sample, this clonotype turned up a few times. The CDR3 bases are TGTGCCATCAGCCATGACGGGTTCAATGAGCAGTTCTTC. Residues: CAISHDGFNEQFF. The chain carries TRBV10-3 and TRBJ2-1; D unclear. The germline V gene has CDR1 ENHRY and CDR2 SYGVKD. CDR3 length: 13 residues. V was cut by 6 bases and J by 6 bases, with 12 bases left in between.

The J gene is TRBJ1-2, the V gene TRBV7-2, with D maybe TRBD1 (5 bases). V was pared by 5 bases and J by 4 bases, with 17 bases between. CDR3 size: 15 residues. Germline V gene sequence: CDR1 SGHTA, CDR2 FQGNSA. The CDR3 DNA sequence: TGTGCCAGCAGCCCTCCAGGGTTTGAAAGCTATGGCTACACCTTC. Residues: CASSPPGFESYGYTF.

This clonotype was detected a few times. This chain uses TRBV7-2 with TRBJ2-3; a possible D gene is TRBD2 (6 bases). Trimming stripped 5 bases from V and 2 bases from J, with 14 bases between. The V gene's germline CDR1 is SGHTA and CDR2 FQGNSA. This CDR3 has 15 amino acids. CDR3 sequence reads: CASSKRREPTDTQYF. In DNA, the CDR3 is TGTGCCAGCAGCAAGCGCCGGGAGCCCACAGATACGCAGTATTTT.

This clonotype was seen only a few times. The J gene is TRBJ2-5, the V gene TRBV5-1; TRBD2 matches 8 bases. The DNA end lines up better with TRBJ2-1; the J call may be wrong. The CDR3 totals 15 residues. Germline CDR1 SGHRS, CDR2 YFSETQ. CDR3 nucleotides: TGCGCCAGCAGCTTGGGCCAGCGGGGGATGGATGAGCAGTTCTTC. Amino acids: CASSLGQRGMDEQFF.

This clonotype was seen more than once but under ten times. One end of the junction varies from germline; a read error may be responsible. This chain joins TRBV18 and TRBJ2-3; D is uncertain. The CDR3 has 14 amino acids. From germline, CDR1 is KGHSH and CDR2 LQKENI. The CDR3: CANSPGRITDTQYF. For the CDR3, the DNA is TGTGCCAACTCACCCGGTAGAATCACAGATACGCAGTATTTT.

V gene TRBV7-2 combines with J gene TRBJ2-7; D gene unclear. Trimming cost V 3 bases and J 4 bases, with 10 bases left between them. From germline, CDR1 is SGHTA and CDR2 FQGNSA. The CDR3 length is 13 residues. The CDR3 is CASSLQEPYEQYF. CDR3 coding DNA: TGTGCCAGCAGCTTGCAGGAACCTTACGAGCAGTACTTC.

CDR3 sequence reads: CASSPDLGRIFYGYTF. The CDR3 DNA sequence: TGCGCCAGCAGCCCGGACCTCGGGAGGATCTTCTATGGCTACACCTTC. This chain joins TRBV5-1 and TRBJ1-2; D unresolved. Germline V gene sequence: CDR1 SGHRS, CDR2 YFSETQ. The CDR3 runs 16 residues. V lost 4 bases to trimming and J lost 4 bases, with 20 bases between them.

This clonotype was seen many times. The chain recombines TRBV4-3 with TRBJ2-3, with D perhaps being TRBD1 or TRBD2 (6 bases each). The CDR3 is 16 amino acids. Looked up from germline, CDR1 is LGHNA and CDR2 is YSLEER. The V end lost 0 bases, the J end lost 8 bases, and 18 bases lay between the germline ends. The CDR3 DNA is TGCGCCAGCAGCCAAGATAGGCGGGGCCGAGGGGGTACGCAGTATTTT. Encoded protein: CASSQDRRGRGGTQYF.

This rearrangement joins TRBV14 to TRBJ2-3; TRBD2 aligns across 7 bases. This CDR3 is 12 amino acids long. Germline assignment: CDR1 SGHDN and CDR2 FVKESK. The V and J ends lost 5 bases and 9 bases, in that order; junction bases with no gene match: 5. The CDR3 sequence is CASSVVRGTQYF. The CDR3 bases are TGTGCCAGCAGCGTCGTGCGGGGGACGCAGTATTTT. Filled out from reference TRBV14 and TRBJ2-3, the complete variable domain reads EAGVTQFPSHSVIEKGQTVTLRCDPISGHDNLYWYRRVMGKEIKFLLHFVKESKQDESGMPNNRFLAERTGGTYSTLKVQPAELEDSGVYFCASSVVRGTQYFGPGTRLTVL.

This sequence joins TRBV20-1 and TRBJ2-1, with D possibly matching TRBD2 (5 bases). The CDR3 extends over 15 amino acids. The germline gives CDR1 DFQATT, CDR2 SNEGSKA (reference sequence). V was clipped by 3 bases and J by 2 bases, with 14 bases between them. CDR3 sequence reads: CSASDYSIAYNEQFF. The CDR3 coding sequence is TGCAGTGCTAGTGACTACAGCATAGCCTACAATGAGCAGTTCTTC.

V and J are TRBV7-2 and TRBJ1-2, with 8 positions matching TRBD1. This CDR3 comprises 13 residues. V shed 6 bases, J shed 8 bases, and the junction held 8 bases outside the gene matches. The germline V gene encodes CDR1 SGHTA and CDR2 FQGNSA. The CDR3 coding sequence is TGTGCCAGCAGGACAGCAGGGGGCGCCGGCTACACCTTC. This sequence encodes CASRTAGGAGYTF. The full variable domain, rest sourced from reference TRBV7-2 and TRBJ1-2, is GAGVSQSPSNKVTEKGKDVELRCDPISGHTALYWYRQSLGQGLEFLIYFQGNSAPDKSGLPSDRFSAERTGGSVSTLTIQRTQQEDSAVYLCASRTAGGAGYTFGSGTRLTVV.

This clonotype was seen more than once but under ten times. The rearrangement links TRBV6-5 to TRBJ1-4; D not certain. This CDR3 comprises 13 residues. V was cut by 0 bases and J by 10 bases, with 9 bases left in between. The germline V gene has CDR1 MNHEY and CDR2 SVGAGI. CDR3 coding DNA: TGTGCCAGCAGTTACTCGACCAGACTAAAACTGTTTTTT. Translating gives CASSYSTRLKLFF.

This clonotype occurred many times. The rearrangement joins TRBV5-1 to TRBJ2-5, with a tentative D call TRBD2 (7 bases). The J call may be faulty, since TRBJ2-7 better matches the DNA end. CDR1 and CDR2 from the germline V gene are SGHRS and YFSETQ. This CDR3 has 15 amino acids. Written as DNA, the CDR3 is TGCGCCAGCAGCTTGGTCGGACTTCGGGGGGCCGAGCAGTACTTC. This translates into CASSLVGLRGAEQYF.

The V and J genes are TRBV29-1 and TRBJ2-3; no definite D call. V lost 6 bases and J lost 4, with 14 bases in between. Germline V gene sequence: CDR1 SQVTM, CDR2 ANQGSEA. This CDR3 has 13 amino acids. The chain's CDR3 is CSVSGSTADTQYF. The CDR3 DNA reads as TGCAGCGTATCCGGGTCTACAGCAGATACGCAGTATTTT.

This chain joins TRBV4-3 and TRBJ1-1; 10 nucleotides agree with TRBD1. The germline V gene has CDR1 LGHNA and CDR2 YSLEER. The CDR3 sequence is 21 residues long. The V and J ends lost 3 bases and 3 bases, in that order; junction bases with no gene match: 22. This CDR3 reads CASSQDGQGVFAPSGYTEAFF. The CDR3 nucleotides read TGCGCCAGCAGCCAGGACGGACAGGGGGTGTTCGCACCGTCAGGGTACACTGAAGCTTTCTTT.

The V gene is TRBV20-1, the J gene TRBJ1-4, with D hard to call. V gave up 0 bases and J gave up 4 bases, with 6 bases separating them. Germline V CDR1 and CDR2: DFQATT, SNEGSKA (reference sequence). The CDR3 covers 13 residues. The CDR3 DNA is TGCAGTGCTAGAGATTCGGGTAATGAAAAACTGTTTTTT. Its protein product is CSARDSGNEKLFF.

About this clonotype itself: Mismatch with germline at one junction end may stem from a read error. The V call is TRBV29-1, the J call TRBJ2-7; the D is unclear. The CDR3 is made up of 12 amino acids. Germline CDR1 SQVTM, CDR2 ANQGSEA. The CDR3 is CSVGLTPYKQYF. In DNA form, the CDR3 reads TGCAGCGTTGGACTTACACCCTACAAGCAGTACTTC.

This rearrangement joins TRBV5-1 to TRBJ2-5, with D possibly being TRBD2 (6 bases). The CDR3 is 13 residues long. Germline V lookup: CDR1 SGHRS, CDR2 YFSETQ. Trimming removed 2 bases at V and 5 bases at J, with 10 bases between. CDR3 in amino acids: CASSFGGSETQYF. In DNA form, the CDR3 reads TGCGCCAGCAGCTTCGGGGGTTCGGAGACCCAGTACTTC.

Many counts were recorded for this clonotype. The rearrangement links TRBV28 to TRBJ2-1, with 10 nucleotides matching TRBD1. The trim removed 1 base at V and 4 bases at J, leaving 10 bases unmatched. The V gene's germline CDR1 is MDHEN and CDR2 SYDVKM. The length of the CDR3 is 18 residues. The CDR3 DNA sequence: TGTGCCAGCAGTTTATCCCCACCGGGACAGGGGCCTTACAATGAGCAGTTCTTC. Encoded protein: CASSLSPPGQGPYNEQFF.